Shown below are 8 T cell receptor beta chains from a single sample sequenced in a study of blood T cell repertoires in COVID-19. Generated by immunoSEQ multiplex PCR, the TCRdb table keeps only in-frame clones and is missing some. The sample shows about 170,000 clones, 83% of them seen only once. The sequenced sample consisted of peripheral blood. Receptor source: a woman in her 70s who had recovered from COVID-19.

This clone has more than one count but fewer than ten. This chain joins TRBV10-1 and TRBJ2-7; D perhaps matches TRBD2 (5 bases). Trimming cost V 7 bases and J 4 bases, with 17 bases left between them. From germline, CDR1 is WNHNN and CDR2 SYGVQD (reference sequence). CDR3 length: 14 amino acids. CDR3 loop: CASTRPGSCYEQYF. Here the CDR3 DNA reads TGCGCCAGCACCAGACCGGGATCGTGTTACGAGCAGTACTTC.

The rearrangement uses TRBV4-3 and TRBJ2-2; no clear D gene. The CDR3 totals 15 residues. V was trimmed by 4 bases and J by 4 bases, leaving 13 bases between them. From germline, CDR1 is LGHNA and CDR2 YSLEER. The CDR3 region has the DNA TGCGCCAGCAGCCTCCAATGGGCTGGCACCGGGGAGCTGTTTTTT. It specifies CASSLQWAGTGELFF.

The chain is built from TRBV27 and TRBJ2-5; D may be TRBD1 (5 bases). This CDR3 has 15 amino acids. Trimming shortened V by 2 bases and J by 7 bases, and 17 bases separated the two germline ends. CDR1 is MNHEY and CDR2 is SMNVEV in the germline V gene (reference sequence). CDR3: CASSLNRPPLGTQYF. CDR3 nucleotides: TGTGCCAGCAGTTTAAACAGGCCCCCCCTAGGGACCCAGTACTTC.

This chain links TRBV10-3 with TRBJ2-1, with TRBD2 identical over 10 bases. The CDR3 runs 15 residues. The germline V gene has CDR1 ENHRY and CDR2 SYGVKD. V was clipped by 4 bases and J by 6 bases; unmatched bases: 6. The CDR3 coding sequence is TGTGCCATCAGTGTAGCGGGAGGACAGGGCAATGAGCAGTTCTTC. This codes for CAISVAGGQGNEQFF.

The chain joins TRBV6-5 to TRBJ2-2, with unresolved D. This CDR3 has 12 residues. The V end lost 6 bases, the J end lost 2 bases, and 4 bases lay between the germline ends. From germline, CDR1 is MNHEY and CDR2 SVGAGI. The CDR3 sequence: CASRTNTGELFF. The CDR3 DNA reads TGTGCCAGCAGGACTAACACCGGGGAGCTGTTTTTT.

This rearrangement joins TRBV18 to TRBJ2-2; 7 bases match TRBD1. V shed 8 bases and J 1 base; nucleotides not matched to a gene: 7. Germline-derived CDR1 and CDR2 are KGHSH and LQKENI. CDR3 length: 15 residues. The CDR3 coding sequence is TGTGCCAGCCCAGTAAGGACAGGGAACACCGGGGAGCTGTTTTTT. It encodes CASPVRTGNTGELFF. Full variable domain (remainder filled in from reference TRBV18 and TRBJ2-2): NAGVMQNPRHLVRRRGQEARLRCSPMKGHSHVYWYRQLPEEGLKFMVYLQKENIIDESGMPKERFSAEFPKEGPSILRIQQVVRGDSAAYFCASPVRTGNTGELFFGEGSRLTVL.

The chain joins TRBV28 to TRBJ1-4; no firm D call. This CDR3 is built from 12 residues. The ends were cut back, 5 bases at V and 5 bases at J, with 6 bases in the middle. Germline V gives CDR1 MDHEN, CDR2 SYDVKM. The CDR3 DNA reads TGTGCCAGCAGTGCGAGGAATGAAAAACTGTTTTTT. Translated, it gives CASSARNEKLFF.

The rearrangement joins TRBV27 to TRBJ1-1; possibly TRBD1 for D (5 bases). From germline, CDR1 is MNHEY and CDR2 SMNVEV (reference sequence). This CDR3 is built from 13 residues. Deletions cut 4 bases from V and 3 bases from J, with 9 bases between. This CDR3 reads CASSWGGDTEAFF. DNA of the CDR3: TGTGCCAGCAGTTGGGGGGGAGACACTGAAGCTTTCTTT.